This section outlines one T cell receptor beta chain sequence together with its context. Its target is not known. This sample's treatment: roughly 19 received Ad26.COV2.S at low or high dose, single or two shots; 5 received placebo; per-sample allocation not given. Sampling was performed 63 days after the first vaccine or placebo injection. This record comes from a study of Ad26.COV2.S vaccination and SARS-CoV-2 variants. Whole-study findings and limits: Vaccinated and placebo-treated recipients had similar non-spike TCR breadth.

V was shortened by 3 bases and J by 7 bases, with 16 bases between the two germline ends. Germline V gives CDR1 MDHEN, CDR2 SYDVKM. The CDR3 has 15 residues. Data came from immunoSEQ multiplex PCR; TCRdb stores just in-frame clones and leaves some out. Of 350,000 to 500,000 clones listed, 75% to 90% are singletons. The receptor's source is a person aged 18-65 years who received the Ad26.COV2.S COVID-19 vaccine or a placebo. The sequenced sample was peripheral blood, obtained in a trial of Ad26.COV2.S vaccine versus placebo. This rearrangement joins TRBV28 to TRBJ1-5; TRBD1 is a possible D gene (5 bases). CDR3 region: CASSFFLGVGQPQHF. The CDR3 nucleotides are TGTGCCAGCAGTTTTTTTCTGGGGGTCGGGCAGCCCCAGCATTTT. The complete variable domain, with remaining parts taken from reference TRBV28 and TRBJ1-5, reads DVKVTQSSRYLVKRTGEKVFLECVQDMDHENMFWYRQDPGLGLRLIYFSYDVKMKEKGDIPEGYSVSREKKERFSLILESASTNQTSMYLCASSFFLGVGQPQHFGDGTRLSIL.